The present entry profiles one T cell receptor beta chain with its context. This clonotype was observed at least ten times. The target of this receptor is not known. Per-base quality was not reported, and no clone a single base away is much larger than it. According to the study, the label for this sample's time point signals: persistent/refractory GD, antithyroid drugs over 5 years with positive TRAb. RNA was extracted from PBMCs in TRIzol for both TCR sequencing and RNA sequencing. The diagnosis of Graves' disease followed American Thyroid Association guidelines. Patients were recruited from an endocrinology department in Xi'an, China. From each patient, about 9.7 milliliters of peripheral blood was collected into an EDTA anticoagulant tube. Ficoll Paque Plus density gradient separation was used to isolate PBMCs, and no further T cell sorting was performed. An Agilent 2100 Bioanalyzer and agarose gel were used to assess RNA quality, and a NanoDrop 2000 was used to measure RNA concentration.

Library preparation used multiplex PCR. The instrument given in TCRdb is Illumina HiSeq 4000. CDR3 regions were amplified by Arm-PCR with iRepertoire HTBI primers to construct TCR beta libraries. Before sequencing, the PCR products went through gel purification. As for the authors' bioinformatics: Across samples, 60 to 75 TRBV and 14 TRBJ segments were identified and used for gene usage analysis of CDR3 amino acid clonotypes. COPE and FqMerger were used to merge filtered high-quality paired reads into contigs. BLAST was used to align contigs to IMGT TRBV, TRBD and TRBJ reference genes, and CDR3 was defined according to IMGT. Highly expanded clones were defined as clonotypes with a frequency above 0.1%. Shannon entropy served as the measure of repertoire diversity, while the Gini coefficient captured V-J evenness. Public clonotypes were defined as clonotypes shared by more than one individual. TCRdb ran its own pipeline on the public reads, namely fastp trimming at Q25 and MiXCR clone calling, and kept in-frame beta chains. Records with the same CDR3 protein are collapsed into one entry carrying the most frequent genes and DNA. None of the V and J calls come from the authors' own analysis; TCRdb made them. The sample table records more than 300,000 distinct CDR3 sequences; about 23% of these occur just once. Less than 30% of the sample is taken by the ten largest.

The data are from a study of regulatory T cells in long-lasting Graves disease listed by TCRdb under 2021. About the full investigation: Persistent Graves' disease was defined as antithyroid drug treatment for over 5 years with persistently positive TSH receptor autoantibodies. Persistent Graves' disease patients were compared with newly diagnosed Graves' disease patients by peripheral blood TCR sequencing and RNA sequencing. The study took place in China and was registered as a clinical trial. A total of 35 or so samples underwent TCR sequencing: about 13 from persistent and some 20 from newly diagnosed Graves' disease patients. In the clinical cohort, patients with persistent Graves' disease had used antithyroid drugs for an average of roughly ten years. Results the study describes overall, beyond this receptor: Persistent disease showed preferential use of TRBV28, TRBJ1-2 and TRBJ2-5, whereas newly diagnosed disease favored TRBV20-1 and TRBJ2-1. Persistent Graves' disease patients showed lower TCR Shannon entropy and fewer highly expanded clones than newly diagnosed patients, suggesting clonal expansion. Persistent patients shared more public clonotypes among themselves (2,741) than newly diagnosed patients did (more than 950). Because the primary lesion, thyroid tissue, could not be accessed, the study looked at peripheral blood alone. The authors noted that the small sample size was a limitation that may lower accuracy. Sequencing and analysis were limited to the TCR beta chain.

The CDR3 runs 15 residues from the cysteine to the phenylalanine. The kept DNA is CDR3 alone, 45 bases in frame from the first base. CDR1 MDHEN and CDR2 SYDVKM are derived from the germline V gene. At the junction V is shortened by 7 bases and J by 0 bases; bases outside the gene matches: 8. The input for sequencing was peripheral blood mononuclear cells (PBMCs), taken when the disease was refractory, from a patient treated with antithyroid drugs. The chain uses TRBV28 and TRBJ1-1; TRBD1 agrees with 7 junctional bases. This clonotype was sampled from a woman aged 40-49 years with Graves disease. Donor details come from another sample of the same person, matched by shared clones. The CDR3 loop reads CASTAGGAMNTEAFF. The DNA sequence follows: TGTGCCAGCACCGCAGGGGGGGCCATGAACACTGAAGCTTTCTTT.